The clone carrying this T cell receptor (beta chain) was found many times. These data belong to a study of shared clonotypes between healthy human individuals. CDR1 MDHEN and CDR2 SYDVKM come from the germline V gene. With 5 bases removed from V and 1 base from J, the gap between germline ends came to 10 bases. This CDR3 spans 14 amino acids. Libraries were prepared by immunoSEQ multiplex PCR; TCRdb keeps only in-frame clonotypes and omits some of them. The sample lists more than 550,000 clones, 72% occurring once. The TCR comes from a woman in her twenties or thirties in good health. The chain has TRBV28 and TRBJ2-3; the D gene is possibly TRBD2 (6 bases). Sequenced: memory CD4+ T cells sorted from blood. Subset reported: CD45RA-negative fraction. CDR3 residues: CASSKWRGTDTQYF. The CDR3 DNA follows: TGTGCCAGCAGTAAGTGGAGGGGCACAGATACGCAGTATTTT.